The 5 T cell receptor beta chains below were found in one sample sequenced in a study of graft-versus-host responses after intestinal transplantation. Their cognate antigens are unknown. TCRdb's copy holds only in-frame clones and misses some; the assay was immunoSEQ multiplex PCR. The repertoire holds around 100,000 clones, about 90% seen once, with 0.9% to 1% in the top ten. Here the sequenced sample was unstimulated CD4+ T cells sorted from spleen or lymph node cells, taken before transplant. The source of these receptors is a human donor who was the organ donor for an intestinal transplant.

The rearrangement uses TRBV7-2 and TRBJ2-7, with 7 bases that match TRBD1. V shed 10 bases, J shed 6 bases, and the junction held 12 bases outside the gene matches. The germline V gene encodes CDR1 SGHTA and CDR2 FQGNSA. The CDR3 spans 13 residues. The CDR3 coding sequence is TGTGCCATCCGAAAGGCGACAGGGAGCGAGCAGTACTTC. Protein product: CAIRKATGSEQYF. The variable domain in full, completed from reference TRBV7-2 and TRBJ2-7, reads GAGVSQSPSNKVTEKGKDVELRCDPISGHTALYWYRQSLGQGLEFLIYFQGNSAPDKSGLPSDRFSAERTGGSVSTLTIQRTQQEDSAVYLCAIRKATGSEQYFGPGTRLTVT.

This rearrangement joins TRBV19 to TRBJ1-5; no reliable D call. The CDR3 covers 13 residues. Germline V gene data show CDR1 as LNHDA and CDR2 as SQIVND (reference sequence). V lost 6 bases, J lost 0 bases, and 6 bases lay in between. The CDR3 bases are TGTGCCAGTAGGGGCCGTAGCAATCAGCCCCAGCATTTT. Protein product: CASRGRSNQPQHF.

The V call is TRBV9, the J call TRBJ1-4; 9 bases agree with TRBD1. V trimming: 2 bases; J trimming: 8 bases; junction bases outside the gene matches: 10. CDR1 is SGDLS, CDR2 YYNGEE, per germline. CDR3 length: 16 amino acids. The CDR3 reads CASSVPTGGAGEKLFF. CDR3 DNA: TGTGCCAGCAGCGTTCCCACAGGGGGCGCAGGAGAAAAACTGTTTTTT.

The chain couples TRBV20-1 to TRBJ1-6; 7 bases are shared with TRBD1. Trimming cost V 4 bases and J 14 bases; bases outside gene matches: 5. The CDR3 loop spans 11 amino acids. The germline gives CDR1 DFQATT, CDR2 SNEGSKA (reference sequence). Here the CDR3 reads CSAIRGQTLHF. Written as DNA, the CDR3 is TGCAGTGCTATTAGGGGACAGACCCTCCACTTT.

V usage is TRBV5-1 and J usage is TRBJ1-1; D perhaps matches TRBD1 (6 bases). With 0 bases removed from V and 3 bases from J, the gap between germline ends came to 9 bases. Per the germline V gene, CDR1 is SGHRS and CDR2 is YFSETQ. The CDR3 runs to 14 residues. CDR3 amino acids: CASSLGQADTEAFF. CDR3 DNA sequence: TGCGCCAGCAGCTTGGGACAGGCAGACACTGAAGCTTTCTTT.